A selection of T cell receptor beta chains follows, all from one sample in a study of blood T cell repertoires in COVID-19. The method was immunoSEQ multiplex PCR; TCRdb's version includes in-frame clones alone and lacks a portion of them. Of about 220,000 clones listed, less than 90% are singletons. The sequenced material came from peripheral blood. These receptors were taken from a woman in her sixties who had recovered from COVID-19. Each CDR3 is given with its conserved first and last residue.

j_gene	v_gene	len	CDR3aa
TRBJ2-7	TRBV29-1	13	CSVVGREVHEQYF
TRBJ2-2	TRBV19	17	CASSPLSGGVNTGELFF
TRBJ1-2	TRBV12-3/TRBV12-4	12	CASSRNSYGYTF
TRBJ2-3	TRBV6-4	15	CASSDGTGDTDTQYF
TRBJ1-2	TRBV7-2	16	CASSSSPGQGNYGYTF
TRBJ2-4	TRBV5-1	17	CASSAGGGPRGTNIQYF
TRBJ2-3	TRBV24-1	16	CATSGTPGTDTDTQYF
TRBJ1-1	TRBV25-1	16	CASSEHARGFNTEAFF
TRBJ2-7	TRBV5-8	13	CASSFAGSYEQYF
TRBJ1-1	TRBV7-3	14	CASSPAGESTEAFF
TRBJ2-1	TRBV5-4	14	CASSRGWTYNEQFF
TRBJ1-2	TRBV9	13	CASSVAQGGGYTF
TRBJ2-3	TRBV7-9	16	CASSLALGEATDTQYF
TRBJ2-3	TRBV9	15	CASSAAGGQTDTQYF
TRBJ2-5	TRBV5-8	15	CASSPGLAGEETQYF
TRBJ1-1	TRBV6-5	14	CASRVEVMNTEAFF
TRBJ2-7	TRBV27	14	CASKPRTGSYEQYF
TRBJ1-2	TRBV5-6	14	CASSSMTTNYGYTF
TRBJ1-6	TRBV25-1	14	CASTEEQGKSPLHF
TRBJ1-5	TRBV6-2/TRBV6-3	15	CASSYGSNSNQPQHF
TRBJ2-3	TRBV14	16	CASSHPSGGPTDTQYF
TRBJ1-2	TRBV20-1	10	CSARDQEETF
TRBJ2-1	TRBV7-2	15	CASSLGGDRYNEQFF
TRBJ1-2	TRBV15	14	CATSRDLGHNGYTF
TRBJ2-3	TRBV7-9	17	CASSLEYGQGRDDTQYF
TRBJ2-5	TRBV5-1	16	CASSLDARGDQETQYF
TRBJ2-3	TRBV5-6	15	CASSPGTGGADTQYF
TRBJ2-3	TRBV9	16	CASSAGGDTSTDTQYF
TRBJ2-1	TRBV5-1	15	CASRPTASSYNEQFF
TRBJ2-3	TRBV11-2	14	CASSRVGRPDTQYF
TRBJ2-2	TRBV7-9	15	CASSLGTGLTGELFF
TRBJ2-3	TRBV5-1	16	CASSLVVGGRTDTQYF